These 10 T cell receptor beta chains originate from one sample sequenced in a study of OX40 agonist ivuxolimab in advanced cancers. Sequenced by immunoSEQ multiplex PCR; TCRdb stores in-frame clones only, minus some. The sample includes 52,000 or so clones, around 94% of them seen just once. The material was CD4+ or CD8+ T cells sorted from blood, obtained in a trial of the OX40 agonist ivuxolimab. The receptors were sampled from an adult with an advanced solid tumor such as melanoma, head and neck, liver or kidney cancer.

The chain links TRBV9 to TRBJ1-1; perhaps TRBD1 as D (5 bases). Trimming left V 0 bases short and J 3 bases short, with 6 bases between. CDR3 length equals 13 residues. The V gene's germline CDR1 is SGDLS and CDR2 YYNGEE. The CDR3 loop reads CASSVGRDTEAFF. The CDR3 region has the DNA TGTGCCAGCAGCGTAGGCAGGGACACTGAAGCTTTCTTT.

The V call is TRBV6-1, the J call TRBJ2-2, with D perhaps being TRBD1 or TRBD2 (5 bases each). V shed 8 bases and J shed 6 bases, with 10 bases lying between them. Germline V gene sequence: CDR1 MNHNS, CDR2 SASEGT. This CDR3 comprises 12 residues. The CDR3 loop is CASLRGSGELFF. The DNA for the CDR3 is TGTGCCAGCCTGAGGGGCTCCGGGGAGCTGTTTTTT.

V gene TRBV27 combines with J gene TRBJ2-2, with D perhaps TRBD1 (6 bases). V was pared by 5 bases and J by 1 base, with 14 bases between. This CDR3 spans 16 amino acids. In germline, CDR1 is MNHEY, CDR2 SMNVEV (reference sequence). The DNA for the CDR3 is TGTGCCAGCAGTCAAACCGGGACAATGAACACCGGGGAGCTGTTTTTT. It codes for CASSQTGTMNTGELFF.

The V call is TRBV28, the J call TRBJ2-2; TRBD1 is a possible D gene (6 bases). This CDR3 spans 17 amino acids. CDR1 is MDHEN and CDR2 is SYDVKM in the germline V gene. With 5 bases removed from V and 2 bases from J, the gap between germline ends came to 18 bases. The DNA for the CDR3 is TGTGCCAGCAGTGAAGGGGGATGGGGAGCCAACACCGGGGAGCTGTTTTTT. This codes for CASSEGGWGANTGELFF.

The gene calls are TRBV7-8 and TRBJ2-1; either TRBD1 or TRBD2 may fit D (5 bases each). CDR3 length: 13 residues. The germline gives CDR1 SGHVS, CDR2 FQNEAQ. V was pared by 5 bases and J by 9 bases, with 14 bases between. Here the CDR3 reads CASSPGGGAEQFF. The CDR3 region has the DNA TGTGCCAGCAGCCCCGGAGGTGGGGCTGAGCAGTTCTTC.

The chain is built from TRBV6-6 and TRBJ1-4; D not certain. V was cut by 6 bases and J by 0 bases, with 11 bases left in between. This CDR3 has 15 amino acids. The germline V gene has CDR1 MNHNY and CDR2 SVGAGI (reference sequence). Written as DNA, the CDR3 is TGTGCCAGCAGCCCCACCGGGACAACTAATGAAAAACTGTTTTTT. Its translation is CASSPTGTTNEKLFF.

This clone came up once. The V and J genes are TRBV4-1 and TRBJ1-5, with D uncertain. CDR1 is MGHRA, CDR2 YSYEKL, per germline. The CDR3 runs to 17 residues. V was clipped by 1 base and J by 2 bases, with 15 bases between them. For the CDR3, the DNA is TGCGCCAGCAGCCAAGTATCTTCGCGGCAGGGCAATCAGCCCCAGCATTTT. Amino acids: CASSQVSSRQGNQPQHF.

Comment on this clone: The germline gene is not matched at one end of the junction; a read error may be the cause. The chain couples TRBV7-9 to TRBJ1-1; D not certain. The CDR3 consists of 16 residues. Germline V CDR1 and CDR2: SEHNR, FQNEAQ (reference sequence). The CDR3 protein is CASSLAGVGMNTEAFF. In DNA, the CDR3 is TGTGCCAGCAGCCTAGCGGGCGTCGGTATGAACACTGAAGCTTTCTTT.

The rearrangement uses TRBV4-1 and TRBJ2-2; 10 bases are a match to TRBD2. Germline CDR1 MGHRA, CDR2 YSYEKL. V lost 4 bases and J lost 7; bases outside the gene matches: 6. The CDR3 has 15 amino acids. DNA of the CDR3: TGCGCCAGCAGCCCGAAGCAGCGGGAGGGCGGGGAGCTGTTTTTT. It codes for CASSPKQREGGELFF.

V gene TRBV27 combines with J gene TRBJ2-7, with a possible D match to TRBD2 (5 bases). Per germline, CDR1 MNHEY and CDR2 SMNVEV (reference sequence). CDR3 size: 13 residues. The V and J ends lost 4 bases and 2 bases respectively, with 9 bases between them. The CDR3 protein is CASSSSGAYEQYF. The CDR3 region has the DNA TGTGCCAGCAGTTCCAGCGGAGCCTACGAGCAGTACTTC.